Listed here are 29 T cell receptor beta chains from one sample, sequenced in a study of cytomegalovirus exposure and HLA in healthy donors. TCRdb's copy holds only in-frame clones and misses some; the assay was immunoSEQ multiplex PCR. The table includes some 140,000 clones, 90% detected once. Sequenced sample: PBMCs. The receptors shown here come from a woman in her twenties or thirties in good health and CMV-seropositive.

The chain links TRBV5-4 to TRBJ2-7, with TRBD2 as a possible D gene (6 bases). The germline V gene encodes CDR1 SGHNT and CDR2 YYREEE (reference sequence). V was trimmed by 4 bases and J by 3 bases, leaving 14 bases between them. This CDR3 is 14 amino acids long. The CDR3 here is CASSPGRRNYEQYF. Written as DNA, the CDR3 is TGTGCCAGCAGCCCCGGGAGAAGAAACTACGAGCAGTACTTC.

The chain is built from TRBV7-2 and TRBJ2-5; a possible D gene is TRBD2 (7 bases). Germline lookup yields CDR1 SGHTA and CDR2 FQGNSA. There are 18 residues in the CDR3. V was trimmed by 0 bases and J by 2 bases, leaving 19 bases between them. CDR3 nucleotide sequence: TGTGCCAGCAGCTTAGCGTCAATCGCGGGGGCCCTACAAGAGACCCAGTACTTC. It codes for CASSLASIAGALQETQYF.

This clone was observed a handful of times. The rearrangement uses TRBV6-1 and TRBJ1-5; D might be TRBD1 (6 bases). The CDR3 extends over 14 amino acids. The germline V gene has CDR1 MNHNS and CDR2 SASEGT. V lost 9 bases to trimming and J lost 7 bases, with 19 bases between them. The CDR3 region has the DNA TGTGCCAGTTTACAGGGATTAGTCGGCCAGCCCCAGCATTTT. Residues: CASLQGLVGQPQHF.

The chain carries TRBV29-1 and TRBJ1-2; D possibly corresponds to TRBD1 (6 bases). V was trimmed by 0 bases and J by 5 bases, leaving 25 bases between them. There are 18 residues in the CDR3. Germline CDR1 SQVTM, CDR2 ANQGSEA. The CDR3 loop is CSVEDSQGRGQRGYGYTF. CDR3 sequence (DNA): TGCAGCGTTGAAGATTCCCAGGGTAGAGGACAGCGCGGATATGGCTACACCTTC.

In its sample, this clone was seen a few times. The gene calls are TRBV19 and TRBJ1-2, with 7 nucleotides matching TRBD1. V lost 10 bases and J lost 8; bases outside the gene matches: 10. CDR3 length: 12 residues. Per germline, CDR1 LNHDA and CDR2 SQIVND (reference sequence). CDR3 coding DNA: TGTGCCACCTATCAGGGGGTTTCCGGCTACACCTTC. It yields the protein CATYQGVSGYTF.

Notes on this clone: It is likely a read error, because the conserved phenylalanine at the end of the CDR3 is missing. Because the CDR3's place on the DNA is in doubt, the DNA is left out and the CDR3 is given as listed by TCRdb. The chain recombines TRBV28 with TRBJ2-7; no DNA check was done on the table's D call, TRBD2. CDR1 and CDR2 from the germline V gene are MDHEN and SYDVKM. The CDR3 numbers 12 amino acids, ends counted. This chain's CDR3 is CASSLRYGGFDL.

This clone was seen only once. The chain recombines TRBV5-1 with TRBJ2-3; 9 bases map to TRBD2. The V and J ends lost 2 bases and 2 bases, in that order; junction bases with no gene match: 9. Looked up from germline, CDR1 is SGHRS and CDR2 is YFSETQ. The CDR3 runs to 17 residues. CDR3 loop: CASSFGSAGGPTDTQYF. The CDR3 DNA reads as TGCGCCAGCAGCTTCGGGTCGGCGGGAGGGCCCACAGATACGCAGTATTTT.

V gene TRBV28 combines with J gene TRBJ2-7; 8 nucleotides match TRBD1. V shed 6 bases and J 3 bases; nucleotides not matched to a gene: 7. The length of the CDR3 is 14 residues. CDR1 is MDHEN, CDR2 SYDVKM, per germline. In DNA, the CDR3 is TGTGCCAGCAGAGAGGGACAGGAATACTACGAGCAGTACTTC. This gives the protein CASREGQEYYEQYF.

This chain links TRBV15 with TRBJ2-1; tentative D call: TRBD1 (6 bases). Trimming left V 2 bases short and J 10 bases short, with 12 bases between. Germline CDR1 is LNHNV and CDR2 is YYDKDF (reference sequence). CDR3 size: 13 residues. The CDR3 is CATSRIQGREQFF. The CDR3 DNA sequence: TGTGCCACCAGCAGAATACAGGGCCGCGAGCAGTTCTTC.

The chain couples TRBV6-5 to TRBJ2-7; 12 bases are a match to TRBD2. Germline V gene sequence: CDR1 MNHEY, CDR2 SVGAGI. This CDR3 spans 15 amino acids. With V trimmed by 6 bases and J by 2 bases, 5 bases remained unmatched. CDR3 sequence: CASSSLAGGPYEQYF. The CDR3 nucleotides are TGTGCCAGCAGCTCCCTAGCGGGGGGGCCCTACGAGCAGTACTTC.

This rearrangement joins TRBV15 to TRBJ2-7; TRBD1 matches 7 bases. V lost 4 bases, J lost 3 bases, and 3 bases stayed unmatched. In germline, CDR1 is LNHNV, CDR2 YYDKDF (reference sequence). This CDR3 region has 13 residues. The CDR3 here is CATSTRTGYEQYF. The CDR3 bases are TGTGCCACCAGCACCAGGACAGGCTACGAGCAGTACTTC.

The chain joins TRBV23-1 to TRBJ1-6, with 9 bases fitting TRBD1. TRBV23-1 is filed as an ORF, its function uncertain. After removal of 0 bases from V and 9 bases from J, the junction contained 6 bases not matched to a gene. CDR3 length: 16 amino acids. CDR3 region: CASSQSPGTGRSPLHF. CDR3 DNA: TGCGCCAGCAGTCAATCGCCGGGGACAGGGCGTTCACCCCTCCACTTT.

The CDR3: CASSLGIAANEKLFF. The CDR3 DNA sequence: TGTGCCAGCAGCTTAGGGATAGCGGCTAATGAAAAACTGTTTTTT. This chain connects TRBV7-9 to TRBJ1-4; the D is unclear. This CDR3 comprises 15 residues. V was shortened by 1 base and J by 3 bases, with 9 bases between the two germline ends. Germline V gives CDR1 SEHNR, CDR2 FQNEAQ (reference sequence).

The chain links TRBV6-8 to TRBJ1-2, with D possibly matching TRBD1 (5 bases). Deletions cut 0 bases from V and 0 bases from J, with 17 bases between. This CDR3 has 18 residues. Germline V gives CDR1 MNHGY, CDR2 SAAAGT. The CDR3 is CASSYSRQGPLANYGYTF. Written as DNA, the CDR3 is TGTGCCAGCAGTTACTCGAGGCAGGGCCCACTGGCTAACTATGGCTACACCTTC.

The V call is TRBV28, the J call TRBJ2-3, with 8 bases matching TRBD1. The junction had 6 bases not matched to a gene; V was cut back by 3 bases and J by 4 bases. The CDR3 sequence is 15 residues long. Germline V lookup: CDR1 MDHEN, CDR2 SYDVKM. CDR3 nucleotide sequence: TGTGCCAGCAGTTTGGGACAGGCCTCGGCAGATACGCAGTATTTT. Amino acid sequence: CASSLGQASADTQYF.

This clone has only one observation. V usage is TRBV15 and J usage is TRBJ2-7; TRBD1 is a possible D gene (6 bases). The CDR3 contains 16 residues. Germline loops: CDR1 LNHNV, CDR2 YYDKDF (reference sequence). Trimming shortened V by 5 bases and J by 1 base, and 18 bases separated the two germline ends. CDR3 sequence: CATSLEPTTGSYEQYF. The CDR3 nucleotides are TGTGCCACCAGCCTAGAGCCTACGACAGGATCCTACGAGCAGTACTTC.

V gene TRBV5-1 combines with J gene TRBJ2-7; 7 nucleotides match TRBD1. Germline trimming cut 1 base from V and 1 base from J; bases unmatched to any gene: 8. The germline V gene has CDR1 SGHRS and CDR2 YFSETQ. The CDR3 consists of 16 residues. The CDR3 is CASSLSPPGQSYEQYF. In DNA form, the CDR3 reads TGCGCCAGCAGCTTGTCTCCCCCGGGACAGTCCTACGAGCAGTACTTC.

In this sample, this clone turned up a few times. The CDR3 nucleotides read TGCGCCAGCAGCCAAGCCTACGGGACAGGGGGCACTGAAGCTTTCTTT. Protein product: CASSQAYGTGGTEAFF. This chain joins TRBV4-1 and TRBJ1-1; 11 bases agree with TRBD1. The CDR3 has 16 residues. V was clipped by 1 base and J by 4 bases; unmatched bases: 5. Germline V gene data show CDR1 as MGHRA and CDR2 as YSYEKL.

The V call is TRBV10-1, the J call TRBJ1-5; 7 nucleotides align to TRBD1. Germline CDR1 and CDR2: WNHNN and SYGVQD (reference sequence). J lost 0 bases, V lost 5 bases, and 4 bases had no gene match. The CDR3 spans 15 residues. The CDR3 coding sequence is TGCGCCAGCAGTTGGGACAGATATAGCAATCAGCCCCAGCATTTT. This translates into CASSWDRYSNQPQHF.

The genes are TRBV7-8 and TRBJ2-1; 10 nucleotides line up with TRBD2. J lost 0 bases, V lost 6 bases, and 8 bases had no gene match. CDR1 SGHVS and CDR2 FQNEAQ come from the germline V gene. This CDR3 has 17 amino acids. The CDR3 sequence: CASRQREGPSSYNEQFF. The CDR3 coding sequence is TGTGCCAGCAGGCAGCGGGAGGGCCCCAGCTCCTACAATGAGCAGTTCTTC.

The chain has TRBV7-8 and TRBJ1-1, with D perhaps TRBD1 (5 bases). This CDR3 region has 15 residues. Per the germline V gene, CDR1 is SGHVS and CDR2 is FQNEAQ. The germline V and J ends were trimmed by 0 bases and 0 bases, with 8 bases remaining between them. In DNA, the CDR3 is TGTGCCAGCAGCTTAGCGGGGGGAGTGAACACTGAAGCTTTCTTT. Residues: CASSLAGGVNTEAFF.

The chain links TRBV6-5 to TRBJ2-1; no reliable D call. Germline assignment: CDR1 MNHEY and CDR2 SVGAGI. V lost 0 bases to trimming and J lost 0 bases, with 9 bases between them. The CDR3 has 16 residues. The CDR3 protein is CASSYSSVSSYNEQFF. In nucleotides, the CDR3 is TGTGCCAGCAGTTACTCCTCGGTTAGCTCCTACAATGAGCAGTTCTTC.

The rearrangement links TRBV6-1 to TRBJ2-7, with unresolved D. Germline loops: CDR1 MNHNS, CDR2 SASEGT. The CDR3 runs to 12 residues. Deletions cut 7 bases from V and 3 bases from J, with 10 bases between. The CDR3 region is CASTELGYEQYF. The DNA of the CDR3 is TGTGCCAGCACGGAGCTAGGCTACGAGCAGTACTTC.

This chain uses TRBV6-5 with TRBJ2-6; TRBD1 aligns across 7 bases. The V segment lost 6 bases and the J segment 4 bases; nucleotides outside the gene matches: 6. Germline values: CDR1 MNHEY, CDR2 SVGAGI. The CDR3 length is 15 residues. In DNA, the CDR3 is TGTGCCAGCAGACAGGGGTCCTCCGGGGCCAACGTCCTGACTTTC. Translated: CASRQGSSGANVLTF.

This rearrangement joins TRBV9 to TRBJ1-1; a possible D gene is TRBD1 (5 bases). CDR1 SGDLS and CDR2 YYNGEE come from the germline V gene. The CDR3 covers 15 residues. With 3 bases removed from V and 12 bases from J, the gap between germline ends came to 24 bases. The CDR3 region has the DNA TGTGCCAGCAGCGCAGCTGCCCCGGGGGGTAGGCAAACTTTCTTT. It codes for CASSAAAPGGRQTFF.

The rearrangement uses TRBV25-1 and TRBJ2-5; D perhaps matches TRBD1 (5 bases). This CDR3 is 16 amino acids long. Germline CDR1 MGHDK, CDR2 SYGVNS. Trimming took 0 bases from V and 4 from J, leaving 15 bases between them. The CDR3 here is CASSEYVGRSRETQYF. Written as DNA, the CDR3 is TGTGCCAGCAGTGAATATGTGGGGCGATCGAGAGAGACCCAGTACTTC.

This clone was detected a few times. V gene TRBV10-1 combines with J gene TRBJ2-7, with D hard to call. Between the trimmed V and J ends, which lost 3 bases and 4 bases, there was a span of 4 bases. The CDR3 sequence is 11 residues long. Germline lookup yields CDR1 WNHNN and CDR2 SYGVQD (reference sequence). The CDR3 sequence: CASSDNYEQYF. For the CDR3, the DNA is TGCGCCAGCAGTGACAATTACGAGCAGTACTTC.

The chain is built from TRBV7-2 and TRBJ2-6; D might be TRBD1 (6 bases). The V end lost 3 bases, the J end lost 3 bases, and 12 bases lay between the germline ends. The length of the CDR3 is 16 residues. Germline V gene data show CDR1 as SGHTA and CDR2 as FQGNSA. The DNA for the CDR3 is TGTGCCAGCAGCTTTGGGGGCCTGGGTGGGGCCAACGTCCTGACTTTC. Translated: CASSFGGLGGANVLTF. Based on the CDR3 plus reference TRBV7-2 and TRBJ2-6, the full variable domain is GAGVSQSPSNKVTEKGKDVELRCDPISGHTALYWYRQSLGQGLEFLIYFQGNSAPDKSGLPSDRFSAERTGGSVSTLTIQRTQQEDSAVYLCASSFGGLGGANVLTFGAGSRLTVL.

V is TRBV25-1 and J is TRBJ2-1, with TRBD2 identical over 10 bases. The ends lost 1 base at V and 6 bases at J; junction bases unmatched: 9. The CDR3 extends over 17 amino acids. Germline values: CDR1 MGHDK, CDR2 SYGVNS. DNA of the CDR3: TGTGCCAGCAGTGAATCCCGCCTAGCGGGGGCCGTCAATGAGCAGTTCTTC. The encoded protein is CASSESRLAGAVNEQFF.